What follows are 14 T cell receptor beta chains derived from one specimen sequenced in a study of blood T cells in healthy people across ages. Then a second PCR, running roughly 7 to 11 cycles, was carried out with a sample-barcoded 5' primer and a J-beta primer mix. A single record per CDR3 protein comes from TCRdb applying MiXCR to the 5' RACE reads. The table shows about a million distinct CDR3 sequences, with just over 50% occurring only once. Sequenced: blood. These receptors all stem from a woman in her fifties or sixties in good health.

The V call is TRBV13, the J call TRBJ2-3; D is uncertain. CDR1 and CDR2 (germline): PRHDT, FYEKMQ (reference sequence). V dropped 3 bases and J dropped 4 bases, with 17 bases sitting between them. There are 16 residues in the CDR3. The CDR3 loop is CASSFRSPVDADTQYF. Written as DNA, the CDR3 is TGTGCCAGCAGCTTCCGGAGCCCGGTCGATGCAGATACGCAGTATTTT.

J is TRBJ1-5 and V is TRBV12-3 or TRBV12-4; D perhaps matches TRBD1 (6 bases). The CDR3 contains 15 residues. V lost 5 bases to trimming and J lost 0 bases, with 11 bases between them. The CDR3 loop reads CASSGGQYSNQPQHF. CDR3 coding DNA: TGTGCCAGCAGTGGAGGACAGTATAGCAATCAGCCCCAGCATTTT.

The chain links TRBV5-1 to TRBJ1-6, with D unresolved. CDR1 and CDR2 from the germline V gene are SGHRS and YFSETQ. The length of the CDR3 is 19 residues. Trimming cost V 4 bases and J 2 bases, with 22 bases left between them. In DNA form, the CDR3 reads TGCGCCAGCAGCGCTACGGGCCTACGACCCGACCCCTATAATTCACCCCTCCACTTT. Protein: CASSATGLRPDPYNSPLHF.

The chain couples TRBV5-1 to TRBJ2-5; 10 bases are a match to TRBD1. The DNA end is more similar to TRBJ2-7, so the J call may be wrong. The germline CDR1 and CDR2 sequences are SGHRS and YFSETQ. This CDR3 has 15 residues. The CDR3 DNA is TGCGCCAGCAGCGAGGGACAGGGGTTTCGGTCCGAGCAGTACTTC. Translated, it gives CASSEGQGFRSEQYF.

This clonotype was seen a handful of times. The chain has TRBV6-4 and TRBJ1-1, with D tentatively TRBD1 (5 bases). The CDR3 has 15 residues. Trimming took 3 bases from V and 3 from J, leaving 14 bases between them. Germline-derived CDR1 and CDR2 are MRHNA and SNTAGT. CDR3 DNA: TGTGCCAGCAGTGAGACTCTGGGGGGAGACACTGAAGCTTTCTTT. Translated, it gives CASSETLGGDTEAFF.

This chain connects TRBV10-3 to TRBJ1-2; D may be TRBD1 (6 bases). The V end was cut by 2 bases, the J end by 4 bases, with 8 bases between. This CDR3 region has 13 residues. Germline CDR1 is ENHRY and CDR2 is SYGVKD. The CDR3 here is CAISEGQLYGYTF. The CDR3, as DNA: TGTGCCATCAGTGAGGGACAGCTCTATGGCTACACCTTC.

Here the CDR3 reads CASSRVGDQPQHF. In DNA form, the CDR3 reads TGCGCCAGCAGCCGTGTGGGGGATCAGCCCCAGCATTTT. The chain has TRBV4-1 and TRBJ1-5, with D possibly being TRBD1 (5 bases). The CDR3 length is 13 residues. V shed 4 bases and J shed 5 bases, with 9 bases lying between them. Germline lookup yields CDR1 MGHRA and CDR2 YSYEKL.

The genes are TRBV12-3 or TRBV12-4 and TRBJ1-5; D ambiguous. The CDR3 totals 14 residues. V lost 3 bases and J 5 bases, leaving 11 bases between the germline ends. The CDR3 nucleotides are TGTGCCAGCAGTTTTTCTAGTTCCCATCAGCCCCAGCATTTT. The encoded protein is CASSFSSSHQPQHF.

This clonotype has only one observation. The chain carries TRBV28 and TRBJ2-4, with 10 bases lining up with TRBD1. V shed 3 bases, J shed 8 bases, and the junction held 7 bases outside the gene matches. Germline V gene sequence: CDR1 MDHEN, CDR2 SYDVKM. The CDR3 contains 15 residues. The CDR3 loop is CASSFPWDRGDIQYF. CDR3 nucleotide sequence: TGTGCCAGCAGTTTCCCCTGGGACAGGGGAGACATTCAGTACTTC.

This clonotype was seen more than once but under ten times. The J gene is TRBJ2-3, the V gene TRBV20-1, with no clear D. Germline-derived CDR1 and CDR2 are DFQATT and SNEGSKA (reference sequence). The CDR3 is 15 amino acids. The ends were cut back, 1 base at V and 0 bases at J, with 11 bases in the middle. The CDR3 coding sequence is TGCAGTGCTAGAGTAGGCTACCAAAGCACAGATACGCAGTATTTT. This gives the protein CSARVGYQSTDTQYF.

The genes are TRBV7-2 and TRBJ1-5, with 8 bases aligning to TRBD1. CDR1 and CDR2 from the germline V gene are SGHTA and FQGNSA. The length of the CDR3 is 15 residues. The ends lost 4 bases at V and 0 bases at J; junction bases unmatched: 2. The CDR3 nucleotides are TGTGCCAGCAGCTCGGGACAGGATAGCAATCAGCCCCAGCATTTT. Encoded protein: CASSSGQDSNQPQHF. The whole variable domain, filled in from reference TRBV7-2 and TRBJ1-5, reads GAGVSQSPSNKVTEKGKDVELRCDPISGHTALYWYRQSLGQGLEFLIYFQGNSAPDKSGLPSDRFSAERTGGSVSTLTIQRTQQEDSAVYLCASSSGQDSNQPQHFGDGTRLSIL.

The chain couples TRBV4-3 to TRBJ2-1; D remains ambiguous. Germline values: CDR1 LGHNA, CDR2 YSLEER. V was pared by 2 bases and J by 1 base, with 9 bases between. CDR3 length: 15 residues. This chain's CDR3 is CASSQIAASYNEQFF. The DNA of the CDR3 is TGCGCCAGCAGCCAAATTGCGGCATCCTACAATGAGCAGTTCTTC.

This chain links TRBV28 with TRBJ2-1, with D unclear. The CDR3 contains 14 residues. V was pared by 10 bases and J by 6 bases, with 19 bases between. CDR1 and CDR2 from the germline V gene are MDHEN and SYDVKM. In DNA, the CDR3 is TGTGCCATCCAACTGGATGGGGTCTCCAATGAGCAGTTCTTC. Its protein product is CAIQLDGVSNEQFF.

The V gene is TRBV7-2, the J gene TRBJ2-4, with D maybe TRBD2 (6 bases). The germline V and J ends were trimmed by 6 bases and 13 bases, with 19 bases remaining between them. CDR3 length: 13 amino acids. Germline V gene data show CDR1 as SGHTA and CDR2 as FQGNSA. The CDR3 is CASSPDSWGEQYF. In DNA form, the CDR3 reads TGTGCCAGCAGTCCAGACAGTTGGGGGGAGCAGTACTTC.